This T cell receptor (beta chain) was captured in a study of T cells in Graves' hyperthyroidism and ophthalmopathy. CDR3 length: 14 residues. Germline V CDR1 and CDR2: SQVTM, ANQGSEA. Between the trimmed V and J ends, which lost 6 bases and 2 bases, there was a span of 13 bases. General study findings and limits: Blood also showed most of the thyroid clonotypes that were expanded above 0.001.

It was RNA transcripts that yielded the amplified TCR beta CDR3 regions. The primer set for the first-round RT-PCR of the TCR CDR3 was HTBI. TCRdb used MiXCR to reprocess the multiplex PCR reads, holding one entry per CDR3 protein. Found here are about 560,000 distinct CDR3 sequences, 16% of them singletons; the top ten hold 18%. This clonotype was picked up many times. Its specificity is not known. Diagnosis relied on clinical symptoms, serum thyroxine and TRAb, thyroid ultrasound and orbital computed tomography. Using around 10 ml of fresh peripheral blood, PBMCs were prepared. The sequencing sample was made of blood. This TCR was recovered from a woman aged 18-35 years with Graves' hyperthyroidism. V is TRBV29-1 and J is TRBJ2-2; tentative D call: TRBD2 (5 bases). Here the CDR3 reads CSVRGPSNTGELFF. CDR3 in DNA: TGCAGCGTCCGAGGGCCTAGCAACACCGGGGAGCTGTTTTTT.